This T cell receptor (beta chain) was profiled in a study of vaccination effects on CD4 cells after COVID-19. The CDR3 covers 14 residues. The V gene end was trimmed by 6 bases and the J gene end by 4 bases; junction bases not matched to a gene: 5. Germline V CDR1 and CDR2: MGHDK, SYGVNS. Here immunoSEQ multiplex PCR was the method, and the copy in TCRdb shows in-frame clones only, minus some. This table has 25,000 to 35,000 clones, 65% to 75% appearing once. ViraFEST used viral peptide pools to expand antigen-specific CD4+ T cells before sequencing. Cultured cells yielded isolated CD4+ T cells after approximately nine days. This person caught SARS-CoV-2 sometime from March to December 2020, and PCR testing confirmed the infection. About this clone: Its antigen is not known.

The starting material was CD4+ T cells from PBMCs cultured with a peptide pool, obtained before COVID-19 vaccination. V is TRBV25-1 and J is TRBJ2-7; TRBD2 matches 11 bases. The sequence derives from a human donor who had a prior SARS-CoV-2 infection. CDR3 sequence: CASSGTSGPYEQYF. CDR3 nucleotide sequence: TGTGCCAGCAGCGGGACTAGCGGACCGTACGAGCAGTACTTC.